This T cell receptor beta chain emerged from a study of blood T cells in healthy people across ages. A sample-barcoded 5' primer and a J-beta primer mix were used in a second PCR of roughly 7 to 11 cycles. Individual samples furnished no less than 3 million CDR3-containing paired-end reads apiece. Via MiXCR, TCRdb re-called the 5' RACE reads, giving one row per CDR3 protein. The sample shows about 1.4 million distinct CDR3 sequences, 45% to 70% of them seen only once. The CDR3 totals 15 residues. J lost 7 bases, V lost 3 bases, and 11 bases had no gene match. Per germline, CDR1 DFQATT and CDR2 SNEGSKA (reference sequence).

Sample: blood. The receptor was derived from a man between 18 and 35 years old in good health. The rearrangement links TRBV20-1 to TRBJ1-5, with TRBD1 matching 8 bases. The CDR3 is CSASDDRGGGQPQHF. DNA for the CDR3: TGCAGTGCTAGTGACGACAGGGGAGGGGGACAGCCCCAGCATTTT.